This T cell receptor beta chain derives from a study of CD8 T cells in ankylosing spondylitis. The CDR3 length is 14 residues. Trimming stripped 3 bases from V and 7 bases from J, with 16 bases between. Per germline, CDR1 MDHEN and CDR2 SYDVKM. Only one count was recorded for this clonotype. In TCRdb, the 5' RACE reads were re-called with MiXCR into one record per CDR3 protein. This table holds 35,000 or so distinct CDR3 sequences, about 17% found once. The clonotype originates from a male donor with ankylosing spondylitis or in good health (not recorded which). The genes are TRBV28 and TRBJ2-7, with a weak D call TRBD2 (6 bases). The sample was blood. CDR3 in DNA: TGTGCCAGCAGTTTGTGGGCTCAGGCGGGGGAGCAGTACGTC. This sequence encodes CASSLWAQAGEQYV.